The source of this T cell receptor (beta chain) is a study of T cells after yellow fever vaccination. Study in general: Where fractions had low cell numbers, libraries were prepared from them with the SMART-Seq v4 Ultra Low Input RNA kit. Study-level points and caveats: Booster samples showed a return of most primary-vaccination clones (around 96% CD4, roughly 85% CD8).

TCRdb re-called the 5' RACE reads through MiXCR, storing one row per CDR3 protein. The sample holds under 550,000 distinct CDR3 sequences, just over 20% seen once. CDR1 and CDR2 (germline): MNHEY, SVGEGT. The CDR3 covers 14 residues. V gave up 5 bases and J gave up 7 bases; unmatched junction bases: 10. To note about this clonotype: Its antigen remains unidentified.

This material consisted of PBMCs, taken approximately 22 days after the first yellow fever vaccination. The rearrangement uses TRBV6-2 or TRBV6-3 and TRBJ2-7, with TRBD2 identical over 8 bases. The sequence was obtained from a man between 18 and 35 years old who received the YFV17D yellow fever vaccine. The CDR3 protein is CASSPGLALGEQYF. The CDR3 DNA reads TGTGCCAGCAGTCCCGGACTAGCTCTAGGAGAGCAGTACTTC.